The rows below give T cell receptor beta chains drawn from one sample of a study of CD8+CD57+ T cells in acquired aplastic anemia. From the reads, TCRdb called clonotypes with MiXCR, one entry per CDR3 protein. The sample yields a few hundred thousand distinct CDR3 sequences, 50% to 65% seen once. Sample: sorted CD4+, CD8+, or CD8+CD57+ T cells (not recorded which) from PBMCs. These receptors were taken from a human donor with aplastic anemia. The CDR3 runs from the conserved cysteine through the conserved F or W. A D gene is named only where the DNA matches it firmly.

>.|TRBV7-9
CASSLTGNTEAFF
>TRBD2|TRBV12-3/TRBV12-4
CASGLGTTYEQYF
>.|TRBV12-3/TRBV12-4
CASRSTSALEQYF
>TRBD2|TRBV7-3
CASSPRGLAGETRLNEQYF
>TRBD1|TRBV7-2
CASTLRGQGAYEQYF
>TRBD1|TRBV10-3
CAITLDRGQREQYF
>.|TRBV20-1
CSAKHPASPGNTIYF
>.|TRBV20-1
CSARSDLRAETQYF
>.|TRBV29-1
CSVYINSNQPQHF
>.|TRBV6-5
CASTNQGNQPQHF
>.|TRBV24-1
CATSDFEGRNTGELFF
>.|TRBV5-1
CASSFDGGNQPQHF
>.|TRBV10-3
CAISSGVGSETQYF
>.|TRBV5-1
CASSLSVRDSPYEQYF
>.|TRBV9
CASSTRQVNTGELFF
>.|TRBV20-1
CSARGGGPYNYGYTF
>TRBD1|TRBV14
CASSYRQGINEKLFF
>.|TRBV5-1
CASTNRGGGTSYEQYF
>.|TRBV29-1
CSVHLGGGTEAFF
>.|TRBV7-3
CASSFSKNTGELFF
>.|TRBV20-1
CSAEPGGTEAFF
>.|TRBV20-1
CSASTGTEAFF
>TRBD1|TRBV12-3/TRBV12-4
CASSLGQGASGANVLTF
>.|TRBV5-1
CASSLEPTPTDEQYF
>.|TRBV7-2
CASGFAGEAFF
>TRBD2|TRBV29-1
CSVGGREGAGELFF
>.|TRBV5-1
CASSLGDTNYGYTF
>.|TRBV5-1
CASSKQGTEAFF
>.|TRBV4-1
CASSQGQVNYGYTF
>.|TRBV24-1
CATRAGGSIEQFF
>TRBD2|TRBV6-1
CASRSGLAGDRYEQYF
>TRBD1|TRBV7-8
CASSLVGTGTSPLHF
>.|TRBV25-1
CASSLSGHIQETQYF
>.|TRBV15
CATNVGNTEAFF
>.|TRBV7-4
CACSFGYEQYF
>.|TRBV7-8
CAIQSVEGYTF
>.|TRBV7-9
CASSQAQFDSYEQYF
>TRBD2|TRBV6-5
CASSYSTSLSGYEQYF
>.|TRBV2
CAYGDYNEQFF
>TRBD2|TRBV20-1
CSATPGTSGYNEQFF
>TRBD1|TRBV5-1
CASRSGTGFGKLFF
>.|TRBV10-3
CATRAPAYEQYF
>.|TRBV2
CASSDDLLTEAFF
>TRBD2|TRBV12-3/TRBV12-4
CASTTGGGISGANVLTF
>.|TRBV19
CASSIKGSNTEAFF
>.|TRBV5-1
CASSLGGGTNSPLHF
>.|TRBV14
CASSQAAYLTGTQYF
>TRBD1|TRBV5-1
CASSLGYRGPYEQYF
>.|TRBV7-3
CASSLTRLQVYNYGYTF
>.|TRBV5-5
CASSFRHPNTEAFF
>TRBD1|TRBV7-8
CASSSTYRGVEQYF
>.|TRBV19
CASSIVPGEDQPQHF
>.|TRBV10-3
CASIGQTTDTQYF